This TCR beta chain was found in a study of T-cell memory formation after mild COVID-19. As for the study in general: Largely, TCR clusters stayed within a single donor.

From the 5' RACE reads, TCRdb called clonotypes with MiXCR, one entry per CDR3 protein. The data contain fewer than 300,000 distinct CDR3 sequences, 16% of them singletons. In the case of this clonotype: Its antigen is currently unknown.

General study results and limits: Clones shrinking between day 15 and 85 showed a balanced CD4/CD8 split, and those that grew later tilted toward CD4+. Pre-infection memory contained some responding clones, which suggested that cross-reactive memory had joined. Among CD4+ contracting clones, most were CM and EM, and CD8+ ones EMRA.

Germline V gene data show CDR1 as SGHTA and CDR2 as FQGTGA. V lost 10 bases, J lost 10 bases, and 16 bases stayed unmatched. The CDR3 sequence is 16 residues long. Sequences were obtained from PBMCs or a T cell subset sorted from them (not recorded which). The genes are TRBV7-3 and TRBJ2-1; 13 bases are a match to TRBD2. The receptor's source is a man younger than 35 who had mild COVID-19 (a few samples of this study predate the infection). Cell type and time point are not known. The CDR3 here is CATSPGTSGVLREQFF. The CDR3 DNA is TGTGCCACCTCACCCGGGACTAGCGGGGTCCTCCGGGAGCAGTTCTTC.